Below, one T cell receptor (beta chain) is given with its context. Its antigen is unknown. One junction end does not reproduce the germline sequence, and a read error may be involved. The data were taken from a study of blood T cells in healthy people across ages. The germline V gene has CDR1 LNHNV and CDR2 YYDKDF (reference sequence). CDR3 size: 14 residues. Whole-study results and caveats: Per million T cells, TCR beta diversity dropped roughly linearly as age increased.

Then a second PCR, running roughly 7 to 11 cycles, was carried out with a sample-barcoded 5' primer and a J-beta primer mix. MiXCR, applied by TCRdb to the 5' RACE reads, yields one record per CDR3 protein. The sample carries fewer than 2,000,000 distinct CDR3 sequences, around 36% recorded once. The authors isolated at least 7 million PBMCs per sample. Sequenced input: blood. The genes are TRBV15 and TRBJ2-5; D is ambiguous. This sequence was found in a woman in her 30s in good health. CDR3 sequence reads: CAISISFTQETQYF. CDR3 DNA sequence: TGTGCCATCAGCATTTCTTTTACCCAAGAGACCCAGTACTTC.